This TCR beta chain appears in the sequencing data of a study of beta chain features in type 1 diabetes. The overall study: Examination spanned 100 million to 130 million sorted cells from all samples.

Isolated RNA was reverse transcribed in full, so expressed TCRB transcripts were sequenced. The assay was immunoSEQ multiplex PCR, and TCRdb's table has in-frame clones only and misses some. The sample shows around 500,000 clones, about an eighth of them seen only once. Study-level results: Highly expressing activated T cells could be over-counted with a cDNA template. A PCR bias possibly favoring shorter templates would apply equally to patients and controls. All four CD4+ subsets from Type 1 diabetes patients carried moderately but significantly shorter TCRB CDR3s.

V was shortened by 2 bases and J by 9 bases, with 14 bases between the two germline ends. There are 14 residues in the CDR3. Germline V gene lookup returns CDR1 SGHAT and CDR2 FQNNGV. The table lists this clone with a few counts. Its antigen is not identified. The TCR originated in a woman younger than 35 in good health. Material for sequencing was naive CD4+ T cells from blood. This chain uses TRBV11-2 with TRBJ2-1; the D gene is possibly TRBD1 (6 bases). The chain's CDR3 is CASSLTQGGGEQFF. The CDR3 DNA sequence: TGTGCCAGCAGCTTAACACAGGGTGGCGGTGAGCAGTTCTTC.